Each of the 21 T cell receptor beta chains below was sequenced from the same sample in a study of CD8 T cells in ankylosing spondylitis. TCRdb called the 5' RACE reads again in MiXCR, with one record for every CDR3 protein. This table holds 200,000 or so distinct CDR3 sequences, around 25% found once. The sample comprised blood, either unsorted or a sorted T cell fraction (not recorded which). The receptors shown here come from a male donor with ankylosing spondylitis or in good health (not recorded which).

This clonotype was seen only a few times. The CDR3 protein is CSARPAGINSPLHF. The CDR3 nucleotides read TGCAGTGCTCGCCCGGCAGGGATTAATTCACCCCTCCACTTT. The chain joins TRBV20-1 to TRBJ1-6; TRBD1 might be the D (5 bases). The CDR3 covers 14 residues. CDR1 is DFQATT and CDR2 is SNEGSKA in the germline V gene (reference sequence). V dropped 5 bases and J dropped 6 bases, with 14 bases sitting between them.

There are many counts of this clonotype. V usage is TRBV2 and J usage is TRBJ2-7; D is uncertain. The CDR3 extends over 11 amino acids. Germline V CDR1 and CDR2: SNHLY, FYNNEI. V lost 6 bases and J 6 bases, leaving 9 bases between the germline ends. CDR3 amino acids: CASRGLAEQYF. The CDR3 nucleotides read TGTGCCAGCAGGGGCTTAGCCGAGCAGTACTTC.

The chain couples TRBV7-2 to TRBJ2-5, with D possibly matching TRBD1 (6 bases). Germline values: CDR1 SGHTA, CDR2 FQGNSA. Trimming pared 6 bases from V and 6 bases from J, leaving 14 bases between. The CDR3 consists of 13 residues. CDR3 DNA: TGTGCCAGCAGTTTAACAGGGTGGCAGACCCAGTACTTC. Protein product: CASSLTGWQTQYF.

This clonotype has just one count. V usage is TRBV6-2 or TRBV6-3 and J usage is TRBJ2-1; TRBD2 is a possible D gene (5 bases). V was shortened by 2 bases and J by 0 bases, with 20 bases between the two germline ends. Looked up from germline, CDR1 is MNHEY and CDR2 is SVGEGT. The CDR3 runs to 19 residues. CDR3 sequence reads: CASSYPTEGLGSSYNEQFF. The CDR3 region has the DNA TGTGCCAGCAGTTACCCTACTGAGGGCCTGGGGAGCTCCTACAATGAGCAGTTCTTC.

This clonotype was found many times. The rearrangement uses TRBV5-6 and TRBJ2-1; tentative D call: TRBD2 (5 bases). Trimming removed 6 bases from V and 0 bases from J, with 10 bases in between. The V gene's germline CDR1 is SGHDT and CDR2 YYEEEE. The CDR3 loop spans 14 amino acids. The chain's CDR3 is CASTARGSYNEQFF. In DNA, the CDR3 is TGTGCCAGCACCGCCCGGGGCTCCTACAATGAGCAGTTCTTC. Variable domain in full (rest from reference TRBV5-6 and TRBJ2-1): DAGVTQSPTHLIKTRGQQVTLRCSPKSGHDTVSWYQQALGQGPQFIFQYYEEEERQRGNFPDRFSGHQFPNYSSELNVNALLLGDSALYLCASTARGSYNEQFFGPGTRLTVL.

The V and J genes are TRBV7-2 and TRBJ2-7; D unresolved. Trimming cost V 1 base and J 4 bases, with 8 bases left between them. CDR1 is SGHTA, CDR2 FQGNSA, per germline. The CDR3 extends over 13 amino acids. The CDR3 spells CASSLVPTYEQYF. CDR3 nucleotide sequence: TGTGCCAGCAGCTTAGTACCTACTTACGAGCAGTACTTC.

The table lists this clonotype with many counts. The chain is built from TRBV7-9 and TRBJ1-3, with D uncertain. Trimming took 5 bases from V and 2 from J, leaving 16 bases between them. The V gene's germline CDR1 is SEHNR and CDR2 FQNEAQ (reference sequence). CDR3 length: 16 residues. CDR3 sequence: CASSPDGPRPGNTIYF. Here the CDR3 DNA reads TGTGCCAGCAGCCCTGATGGACCGCGCCCTGGAAACACCATATATTTT.

This chain uses TRBV29-1 with TRBJ2-7, with 12 bases aligning to TRBD2. The CDR3 is 17 amino acids. The junction had 13 bases not matched to a gene; V was cut back by 4 bases and J by 3 bases. Germline-derived CDR1 and CDR2 are SQVTM and ANQGSEA. The CDR3, as DNA: TGCAGCGTTGTACTCCAGGGGCTAGCGGGAGGGTACTACGAGCAGTACTTC. Translating gives CSVVLQGLAGGYYEQYF.

This clonotype came up many times. This sequence joins TRBV12-3 or TRBV12-4 and TRBJ1-3; D is undetermined. Trimming shortened V by 6 bases and J by 4 bases, and 13 bases separated the two germline ends. The length of the CDR3 is 14 residues. CDR3 in DNA: TGTGCCAGCAGCCTAAACGAGCGCGGAAACACCATATATTTT. It translates to CASSLNERGNTIYF.

This clonotype was detected once. The chain links TRBV5-1 to TRBJ1-4, with a possible D match to TRBD1 (6 bases). CDR3 length equals 14 residues. Germline V gives CDR1 SGHRS, CDR2 YFSETQ. Between the trimmed V and J ends, which lost 2 bases and 10 bases, there was a span of 15 bases. The CDR3, as DNA: TGCGCCAGCAGCTTCCGGGAGAAAGGGGGAAAACTGTTTTTT. This encodes CASSFREKGGKLFF.

This chain uses TRBV5-6 with TRBJ2-5; D may be TRBD1 (6 bases). From germline, CDR1 is SGHDT and CDR2 YYEEEE. The CDR3 extends over 16 amino acids. Trimming stripped 6 bases from V and 1 base from J, with 19 bases between. The DNA for the CDR3 is TGTGCCAGCACCGTAACAGGGCGACCGCTCCAAGAGACCCAGTACTTC. The encoded protein is CASTVTGRPLQETQYF.

This clonotype was recorded at least ten times. This chain uses TRBV5-5 with TRBJ2-2; 9 bases align to TRBD1. V dropped 4 bases and J dropped 0; count of bases not matched to a gene: 1. The CDR3 consists of 15 residues. Germline CDR1 is SGHKS and CDR2 is YYEKEE (reference sequence). CDR3 DNA: TGTGCCAGCAGCCGACAGGGGGCGAACACCGGGGAGCTGTTTTTT. Translated: CASSRQGANTGELFF. The variable domain in full, with the rest retrieved from reference TRBV5-5 and TRBJ2-2, is DAGVTQSPTHLIKTRGQQVTLRCSPISGHKSVSWYQQVLGQGPQFIFQYYEKEERGRGNFPDRFSARQFPNYSSELNVNALLLGDSALYLCASSRQGANTGELFFGEGSRLTVL.

The chain has TRBV6-5 and TRBJ2-5; D ambiguous. The CDR3 runs 11 residues. The V end lost 6 bases, the J end lost 2 bases, and 4 bases lay between the germline ends. CDR1 MNHEY and CDR2 SVGAGI come from the germline V gene. The CDR3: CASRIQETQYF. As DNA, the CDR3 is TGTGCCAGCAGAATACAAGAGACCCAGTACTTC.

The chain is built from TRBV20-1 and TRBJ1-2; TRBD1 matches at 10 bases. This CDR3 has 13 amino acids. Germline assignment: CDR1 DFQATT and CDR2 SNEGSKA (reference sequence). Trimming removed 7 bases from V and 4 bases from J; junction bases left unmatched: 6. The CDR3 sequence: CSVPRDRGYGYTF. The CDR3 DNA is TGCAGTGTCCCCCGGGACAGGGGCTATGGCTACACCTTC.

V is TRBV10-2 and J is TRBJ1-5, with D unresolved. CDR3 size: 13 residues. V lost 1 base, J lost 6 bases, and 7 bases lay in between. CDR1 is WSHSY and CDR2 is SAAADI in the germline V gene. CDR3 DNA sequence: TGCGCCAGCAGTGAGTTATCTTCTCAGCCCCAGCATTTT. Its translation: CASSELSSQPQHF.

This clonotype was detected a few times. The V and J genes are TRBV5-1 and TRBJ1-2; 7 nucleotides line up with TRBD1. V lost 4 bases and J lost 4; bases outside the gene matches: 10. In germline, CDR1 is SGHRS, CDR2 YFSETQ. CDR3 length: 15 amino acids. The CDR3: CASSTGQESSYGYTF. DNA of the CDR3: TGCGCCAGCAGCACCGGACAGGAGAGTTCCTATGGCTACACCTTC.

This clonotype showed up many times. The chain uses TRBV5-1 and TRBJ2-1; 7 bases map to TRBD1. The trim removed 1 base at V and 4 bases at J, leaving 5 bases unmatched. CDR3 length equals 15 residues. Germline loops: CDR1 SGHRS, CDR2 YFSETQ. CDR3 nucleotides: TGCGCCAGCAGCTTGATTGGGACAGAGTACAATGAGCAGTTCTTC. This gives the protein CASSLIGTEYNEQFF.

Only a few counts were recorded for this clonotype. The chain recombines TRBV15 with TRBJ1-2; unclear D gene. CDR1 and CDR2 (germline): LNHNV, YYDKDF (reference sequence). CDR3 size: 15 residues. Trimming pared 5 bases from V and 3 bases from J, leaving 16 bases between. The CDR3 DNA is TGTGCCACCAGCGACCCCCGGGTCAAATACTATGGCTACACCTTC. This gives the protein CATSDPRVKYYGYTF.

This clonotype was counted only a few times. The rearrangement joins TRBV9 to TRBJ2-1; D gene ambiguous. CDR1 and CDR2 (germline): SGDLS, YYNGEE. Trimming removed 3 bases at V and 5 bases at J, with 18 bases between. The CDR3 loop spans 16 amino acids. The CDR3 spells CASSAPGFPKNNEQFF. CDR3 DNA sequence: TGTGCCAGCAGCGCCCCAGGATTCCCTAAGAACAATGAGCAGTTCTTC.

This clonotype was observed at least ten times. The V and J genes are TRBV7-8 and TRBJ2-2; D is unclear. The CDR3 is 12 residues long. The V end was cut by 4 bases, the J end by 4 bases, with 4 bases between. Germline V gene data show CDR1 as SGHVS and CDR2 as FQNEAQ. CDR3 residues: CASSSGTGELFF. Here the CDR3 DNA reads TGTGCCAGCAGCTCGGGCACCGGGGAGCTGTTTTTT.

This clonotype has a count of ten or more. This chain uses TRBV12-3 or TRBV12-4 with TRBJ2-7; weak D call: TRBD2 (5 bases). The V gene lost 5 bases and the J gene lost 2 bases, with 13 bases spanning the gap. CDR3 length: 14 residues. As DNA, the CDR3 is TGTGCCAGCAGTGCCTCCGGAGGTCCCTACGAGCAGTACTTC. Translated, it gives CASSASGGPYEQYF.